This TCR beta chain emerged from a study of shared clonotypes between healthy human individuals. Sequenced by immunoSEQ multiplex PCR; TCRdb stores in-frame clones only, minus some. The sample consists of hundreds of thousands of clones, around 96% of them appearing once. The sample holds one count of this clone. Germline loops: CDR1 LNHDA, CDR2 SQIVND (reference sequence). The CDR3 contains 17 residues. Trimming at V came to 4 bases and at J to 0 bases, leaving 9 bases not matched to a gene. Sequencing input: naive CD4+ T cells sorted from blood. Described subset: CD45RA+ positively selected. This rearrangement joins TRBV19 to TRBJ1-3; TRBD1 agrees at 7 bases. This receptor was taken from a woman younger than 45 in good health. The CDR3 DNA reads TGTGCCAGTAGTACATACAGGGGCCCCCACTCTGGAAACACCATATATTTT. Protein: CASSTYRGPHSGNTIYF.